These 7 T cell receptor beta chains originate from one sample sequenced in a study of blood T cell repertoires in COVID-19. TCRdb's table, derived via immunoSEQ multiplex PCR, lists solely in-frame clones and lacks some. The repertoire consists of a few hundred thousand clones, with around 92% occurring once and the leading ten covering 11%. The sequenced sample was peripheral blood. These receptor sequences come from a woman aged 25 to 39 with COVID-19, enrolled during active disease.

The chain joins TRBV7-8 to TRBJ2-3; 7 bases align to TRBD1. Germline loops: CDR1 SGHVS, CDR2 FQNEAQ. Trimming took 5 bases from V and 2 from J; bases not matched to a gene: 13. The CDR3 spans 17 residues. The CDR3 sequence: CASSQRQGFGNTDTQYF. The CDR3 nucleotides read TGTGCCAGCAGCCAGCGACAGGGTTTTGGCAACACAGATACGCAGTATTTT.

A single count supports this clone. The chain links TRBV5-1 to TRBJ2-1; D remains ambiguous. Per the germline V gene, CDR1 is SGHRS and CDR2 is YFSETQ. Trimming shortened V by 0 bases and J by 4 bases, and 5 bases separated the two germline ends. CDR3 length: 13 residues. CDR3 sequence: CASSLGGYNEQFF. CDR3 coding DNA: TGCGCCAGCAGCTTGGGCGGTTACAATGAGCAGTTCTTC.

The chain combines TRBV6-5 with TRBJ2-2; D is uncertain. V dropped 3 bases and J dropped 3 bases, with 14 bases sitting between them. This CDR3 is 16 amino acids long. Germline loops: CDR1 MNHEY, CDR2 SVGAGI. The CDR3 spells CASSYAWADDTGELFF. CDR3 sequence (DNA): TGTGCCAGCAGTTATGCCTGGGCAGACGACACCGGGGAGCTGTTTTTT.

The rearrangement uses TRBV5-5 and TRBJ2-5, with D possibly matching TRBD2 (5 bases). Germline assignment: CDR1 SGHKS and CDR2 YYEKEE (reference sequence). Trimming took off 0 bases at V and 2 bases at J, with 11 bases between the two ends. The CDR3 length is 15 residues. In DNA form, the CDR3 reads TGTGCCAGCAGCTTGGGGGAGATAAGTCAAGAGACCCAGTACTTC. Amino acids: CASSLGEISQETQYF.

This clone was picked up a small number of times. This CDR3 reads CASKVRGRGNSPLHF. CDR3 DNA sequence: TGTGCCAGCAAAGTAAGGGGCAGAGGTAATTCACCCCTCCACTTT. The chain recombines TRBV28 with TRBJ1-6, with D perhaps TRBD1 (5 bases). The CDR3 is made up of 15 amino acids. Trimming took off 7 bases at V and 6 bases at J, with 16 bases between the two ends. The germline gives CDR1 MDHEN, CDR2 SYDVKM.

The chain couples TRBV7-8 to TRBJ2-6; D is unresolved. Between the trimmed V and J ends, which lost 4 bases and 0 bases, there was a span of 7 bases. Per germline, CDR1 SGHVS and CDR2 FQNEAQ. This CDR3 comprises 15 residues. CDR3 residues: CASSSPYSGANVLTF. The DNA of the CDR3 is TGTGCCAGCAGCTCCCCGTACTCTGGGGCCAACGTCCTGACTTTC.

This chain joins TRBV6-6 and TRBJ1-5, with D perhaps matching TRBD1 (5 bases). The CDR3 spans 13 residues. Trimming cost V 7 bases and J 2 bases, with 9 bases left between them. Per germline, CDR1 MNHNY and CDR2 SVGAGI (reference sequence). The CDR3 bases are TGTGCCAGCAAGTGGGGGGGCAATCAGCCCCAGCATTTT. Translated, it gives CASKWGGNQPQHF.